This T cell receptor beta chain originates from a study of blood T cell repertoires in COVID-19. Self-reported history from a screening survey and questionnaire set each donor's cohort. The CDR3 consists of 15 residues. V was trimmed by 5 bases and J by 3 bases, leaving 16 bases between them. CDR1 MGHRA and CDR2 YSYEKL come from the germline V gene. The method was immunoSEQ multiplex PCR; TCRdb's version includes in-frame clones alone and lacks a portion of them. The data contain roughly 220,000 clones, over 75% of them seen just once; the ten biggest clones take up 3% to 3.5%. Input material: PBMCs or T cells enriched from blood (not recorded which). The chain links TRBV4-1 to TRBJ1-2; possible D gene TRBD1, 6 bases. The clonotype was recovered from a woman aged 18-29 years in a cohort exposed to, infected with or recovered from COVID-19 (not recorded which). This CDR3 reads CASSSSAGEDYGYTF. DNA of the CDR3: TGCGCCAGCAGCAGTTCCGCAGGGGAAGACTATGGCTACACCTTC.